Sequencing of this T cell receptor beta chain was carried out in a study of identical twins. Whole-study results and caveats: With abundant cord blood beta clonotypes, insertions were fewer; memory repertoires showed no such pattern. There was more out-of-frame TCR alpha sharing in monozygotic twins than models estimated. When twins shared out-of-frame alpha sequences, those sequences had excess low generation probability.

TCRdb reprocessed the 5' RACE reads with MiXCR, giving one entry per CDR3 protein. Of approximately 890,000 distinct CDR3 sequences in the sample, more than 9% were seen once. With 5 bases removed from V and 0 bases from J, the gap between germline ends came to 10 bases. Germline CDR1 SEHNR, CDR2 FQNEAQ (reference sequence). This CDR3 has 14 amino acids. This clonotype was observed a handful of times. Its antigen is undetermined. The same sample was also used in a study of yellow fever vaccine responses in identical twins.

This TCR came from a woman aged 18-29 years in good health. The sequenced sample consisted of PBMCs. The genes are TRBV7-9 and TRBJ1-2; no firm D call. This chain's CDR3 is CASSGRDSNYGYTF. CDR3 nucleotide sequence: TGTGCCAGCAGCGGCAGAGATTCTAACTATGGCTACACCTTC.